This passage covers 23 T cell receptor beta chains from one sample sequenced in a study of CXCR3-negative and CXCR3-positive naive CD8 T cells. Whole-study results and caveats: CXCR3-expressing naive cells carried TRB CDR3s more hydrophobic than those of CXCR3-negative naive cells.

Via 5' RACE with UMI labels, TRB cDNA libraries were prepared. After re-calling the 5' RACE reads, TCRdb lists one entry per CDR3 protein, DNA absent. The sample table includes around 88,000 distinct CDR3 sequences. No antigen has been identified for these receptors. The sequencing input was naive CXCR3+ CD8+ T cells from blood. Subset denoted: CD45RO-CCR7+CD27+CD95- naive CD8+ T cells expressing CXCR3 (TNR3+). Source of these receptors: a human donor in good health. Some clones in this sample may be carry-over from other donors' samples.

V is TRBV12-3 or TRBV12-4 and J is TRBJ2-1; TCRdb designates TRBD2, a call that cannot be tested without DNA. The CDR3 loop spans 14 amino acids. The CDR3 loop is CASSSAGGYNEQFF.

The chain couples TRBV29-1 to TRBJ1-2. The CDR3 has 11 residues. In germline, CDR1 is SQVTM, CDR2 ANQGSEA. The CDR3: CSVEGLGGYTF.

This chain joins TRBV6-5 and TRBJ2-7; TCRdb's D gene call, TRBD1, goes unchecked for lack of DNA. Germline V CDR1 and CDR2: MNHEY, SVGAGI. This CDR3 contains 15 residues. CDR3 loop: CASSYAGTGSYEQYF.

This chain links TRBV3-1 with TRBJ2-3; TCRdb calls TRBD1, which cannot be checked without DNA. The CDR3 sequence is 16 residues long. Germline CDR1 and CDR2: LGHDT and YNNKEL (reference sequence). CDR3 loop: CASSHTTDLSTDTQYF.

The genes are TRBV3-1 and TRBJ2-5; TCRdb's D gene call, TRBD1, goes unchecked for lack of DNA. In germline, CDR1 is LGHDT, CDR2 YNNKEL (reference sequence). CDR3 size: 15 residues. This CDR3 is CASSSRDSRIETQYF.

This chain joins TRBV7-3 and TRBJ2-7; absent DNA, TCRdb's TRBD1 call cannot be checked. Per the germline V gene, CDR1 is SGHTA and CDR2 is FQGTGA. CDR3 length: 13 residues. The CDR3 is CASSPGAGVEQYF. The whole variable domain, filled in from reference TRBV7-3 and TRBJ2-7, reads GAGVSQTPSNKVTEKGKYVELRCDPISGHTALYWYRQSLGQGPEFLIYFQGTGAADDSGLPNDRFFAVRPEGSVSTLKIQRTERGDSAVYLCASSPGAGVEQYFGPGTRLTVT.

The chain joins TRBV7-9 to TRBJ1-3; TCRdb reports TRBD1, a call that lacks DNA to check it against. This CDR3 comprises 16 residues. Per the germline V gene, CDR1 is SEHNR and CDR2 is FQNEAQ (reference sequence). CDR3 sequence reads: CASSSGTGVPGNTIYF.

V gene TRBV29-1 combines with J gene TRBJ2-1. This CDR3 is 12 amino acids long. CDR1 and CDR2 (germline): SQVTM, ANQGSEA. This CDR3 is CSVSVDGNEQFF.

CDR3 sequence: CSVEGQGAYEQYF. This chain links TRBV29-1 with TRBJ2-7; TCRdb proposes TRBD1, but this gene call is untestable without DNA. Germline V gene sequence: CDR1 SQVTM, CDR2 ANQGSEA. The CDR3 contains 13 residues.

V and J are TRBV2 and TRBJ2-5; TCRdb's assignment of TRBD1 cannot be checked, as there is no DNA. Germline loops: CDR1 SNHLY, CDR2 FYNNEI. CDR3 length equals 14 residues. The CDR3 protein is CASPKRQGQETQYF.

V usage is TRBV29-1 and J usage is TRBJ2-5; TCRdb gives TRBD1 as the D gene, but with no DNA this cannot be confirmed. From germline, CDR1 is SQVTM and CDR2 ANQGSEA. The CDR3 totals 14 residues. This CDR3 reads CSVEGDRGQETQYF.

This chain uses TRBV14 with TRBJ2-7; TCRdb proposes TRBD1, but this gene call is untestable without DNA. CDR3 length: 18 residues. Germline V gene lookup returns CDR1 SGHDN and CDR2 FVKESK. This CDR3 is CASSQKWRKGPGSYEQYF. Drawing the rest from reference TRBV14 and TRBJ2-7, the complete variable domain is EAGVTQFPSHSVIEKGQTVTLRCDPISGHDNLYWYRRVMGKEIKFLLHFVKESKQDESGMPNNRFLAERTGGTYSTLKVQPAELEDSGVYFCASSQKWRKGPGSYEQYFGPGTRLTVT.

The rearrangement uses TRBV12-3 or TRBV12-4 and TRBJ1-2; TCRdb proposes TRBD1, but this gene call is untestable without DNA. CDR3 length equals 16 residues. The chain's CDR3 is CASSEPPGRNNYGYTF.

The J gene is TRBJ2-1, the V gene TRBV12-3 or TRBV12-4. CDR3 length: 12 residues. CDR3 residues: CASSLTLDEQFF.

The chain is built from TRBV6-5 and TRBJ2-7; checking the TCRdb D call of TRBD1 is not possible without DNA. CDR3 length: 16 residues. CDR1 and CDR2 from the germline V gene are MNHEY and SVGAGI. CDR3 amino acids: CASSYSADRQTYEQYF.

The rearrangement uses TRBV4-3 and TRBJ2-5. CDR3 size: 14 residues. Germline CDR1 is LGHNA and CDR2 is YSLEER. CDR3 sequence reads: CASSQGPEGETQYF.

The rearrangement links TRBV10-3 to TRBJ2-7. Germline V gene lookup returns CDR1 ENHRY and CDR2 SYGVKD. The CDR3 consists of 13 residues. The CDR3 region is CAISDGGVNEQYF.

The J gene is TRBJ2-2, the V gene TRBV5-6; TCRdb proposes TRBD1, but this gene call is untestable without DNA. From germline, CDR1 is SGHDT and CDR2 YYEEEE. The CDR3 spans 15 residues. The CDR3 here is CASSPPGGHTGELFF.

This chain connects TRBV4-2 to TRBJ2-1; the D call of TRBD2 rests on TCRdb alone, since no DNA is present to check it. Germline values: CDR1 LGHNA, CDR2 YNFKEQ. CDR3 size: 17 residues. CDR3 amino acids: CASSQDSAGGPSYEQFF.

This CDR3 is CAIAPSGSSPYNEQFF. V usage is TRBV10-3 and J usage is TRBJ2-1; TCRdb returns TRBD2, unconfirmable since there is no DNA. The CDR3 has 16 amino acids. CDR1 and CDR2 from the germline V gene are ENHRY and SYGVKD.

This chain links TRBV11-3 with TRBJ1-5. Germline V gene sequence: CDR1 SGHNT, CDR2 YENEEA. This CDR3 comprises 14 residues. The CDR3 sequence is CASSFYNEGQPQHF.

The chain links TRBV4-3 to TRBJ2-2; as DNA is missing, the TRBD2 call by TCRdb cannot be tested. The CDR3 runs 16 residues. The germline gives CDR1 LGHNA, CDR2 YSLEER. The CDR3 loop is CASSQDWRGATGELFF.

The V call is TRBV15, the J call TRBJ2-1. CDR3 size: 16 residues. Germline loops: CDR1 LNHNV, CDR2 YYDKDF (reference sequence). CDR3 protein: CATSRGGGGSYNEQFF.